A selection of T cell receptor beta chains follows, all from one sample in a study of OX40 agonist ivuxolimab in advanced cancers. TCRdb's copy holds only in-frame clones and misses some; the assay was immunoSEQ multiplex PCR. The profile covers over 85,000 clones, with about 80% appearing a single time and about 1.5% taken by the ten largest. Sequencing was performed on CD4+ or CD8+ T cells sorted from blood, taken in a trial of the OX40 agonist ivuxolimab. The receptor set was obtained from an adult with an advanced solid tumor such as melanoma, head and neck, liver or kidney cancer. The CDR3 runs from the conserved cysteine through the conserved F or W. The D gene is left open where the match is weak. Not every row has a clone size; where given, it reads once, few, many or a size class.

abundance: .
j_gene: TRBJ2-2
d_gene: .
v_gene: TRBV28
CDR3aa: CASSLAGWGSGHTGELFF
CDR3nt: TGTGCCAGCAGTTTAGCAGGCTGGGGTAGCGGCCACACCGGGGAGCTGTTTTTT

abundance: .
j_gene: TRBJ2-7
d_gene: TRBD2
v_gene: TRBV7-2
CDR3aa: CASSNRGGTGEQYF
CDR3nt: TGTGCCAGCAGCAACCGGGGGGGAACAGGGGAGCAGTACTTC

abundance: .
j_gene: TRBJ1-2
d_gene: .
v_gene: TRBV28
CDR3aa: CASSEIKGYTF
CDR3nt: TGTGCCAGCAGTGAGATTAAGGGCTACACCTTC

abundance: .
j_gene: TRBJ1-1
d_gene: .
v_gene: TRBV7-9
CDR3aa: CASSLGDLAFF
CDR3nt: TGTGCCAGCAGCTTAGGGGACCTAGCTTTCTTT

abundance: .
j_gene: TRBJ2-3
d_gene: TRBD2
v_gene: TRBV4-2
CDR3aa: CASSQAASGRGADTQYF
CDR3nt: TGTGCCAGCAGCCAAGCAGCTAGCGGGAGGGGGGCAGATACGCAGTATTTT

abundance: .
j_gene: TRBJ2-3
d_gene: TRBD2
v_gene: TRBV18
CDR3aa: CASSTSRGTSGRALPASTDTQYF
CDR3nt: TGTGCCAGCTCAACGTCACGAGGGACTAGCGGGAGGGCCCTACCGGCTAGCACAGATACGCAGTATTTT

abundance: .
j_gene: TRBJ1-4
d_gene: TRBD1
v_gene: TRBV5-6
CDR3aa: CASSPTGTGREKLFF
CDR3nt: TGTGCCAGCAGCCCAACCGGGACAGGGCGAGAAAAACTGTTTTTT

abundance: .
j_gene: TRBJ2-5
d_gene: TRBD2
v_gene: TRBV18
CDR3aa: CASSPMGGETQYF
CDR3nt: TGTGCCAGCTCACCGATGGGGGGGGAGACCCAGTACTTC

abundance: .
j_gene: TRBJ2-3
d_gene: .
v_gene: TRBV6-1
CDR3aa: CASSEGGSRLYF
CDR3nt: TGTGCCAGCAGTGAAGGAGGCTCACGTCTGTATTTT

abundance: once
j_gene: TRBJ2-1
d_gene: .
v_gene: TRBV10-2
CDR3aa: CASSVRRNGNNEQFF
CDR3nt: TGCGCCAGCAGTGTACGACGTAATGGAAACAATGAGCAGTTCTTC

abundance: .
j_gene: TRBJ1-5
d_gene: .
v_gene: TRBV6-5
CDR3aa: CASRDSFNQPQHF
CDR3nt: TGTGCCAGCAGGGACAGTTTCAATCAGCCCCAGCATTTT

abundance: .
j_gene: TRBJ2-7
d_gene: TRBD2
v_gene: TRBV7-2
CDR3aa: CASSLVGGLVYEQYF
CDR3nt: TGTGCCAGCAGCTTAGTCGGGGGACTAGTCTACGAGCAGTACTTC

abundance: .
j_gene: TRBJ2-2
d_gene: .
v_gene: TRBV7-3
CDR3aa: CASSLQAGYTGELFF
CDR3nt: TGTGCCAGCAGCTTACAGGCAGGGTACACCGGGGAGCTGTTTTTT

abundance: .
j_gene: TRBJ1-5
d_gene: .
v_gene: TRBV30
CDR3aa: CAWGRDSNQPQHF
CDR3nt: TGTGCCTGGGGCAGGGATTCCAATCAGCCCCAGCATTTT

abundance: .
j_gene: TRBJ2-5
d_gene: TRBD2
v_gene: TRBV11-2
CDR3aa: CASSPRTSGRKETQYF
CDR3nt: TGTGCCAGCAGCCCTAGGACTAGCGGGCGCAAAGAGACCCAGTACTTC

abundance: .
j_gene: TRBJ2-1
d_gene: .
v_gene: TRBV7-6
CDR3aa: CASSLENPGSSYNEQFF
CDR3nt: TGTGCCAGCAGCTTAGAAAATCCAGGCAGCTCCTACAATGAGCAGTTCTTC

abundance: few
j_gene: TRBJ2-1
d_gene: TRBD1
v_gene: TRBV11-3
CDR3aa: CASRPRDSSYNEQFF
CDR3nt: TGTGCCAGCAGACCCCGGGACAGTTCCTACAATGAGCAGTTCTTC